Presented here are 31 T cell receptor beta chains from one specimen sequenced in a study of cytomegalovirus exposure and HLA in healthy donors. 60 Vbeta and 13 Jbeta primers were used in PCR. The data were produced by immunoSEQ multiplex PCR, yet TCRdb's version contains in-frame clones alone and is incomplete. In all, the sample yields 150,000 or so clones. Source material: PBMCs. All receptors come from a woman aged 40 to 55 in good health and CMV-seropositive.

This chain links TRBV9 with TRBJ2-1; TRBD2 agrees at 9 bases. The germline gives CDR1 SGDLS, CDR2 YYNGEE. V lost 4 bases, J lost 5 bases, and 10 bases stayed unmatched. The CDR3 has 16 residues. The CDR3 spells CASSTYRLAVNNEQFF. As DNA, the CDR3 is TGTGCCAGCAGCACCTACCGACTAGCGGTAAACAATGAGCAGTTCTTC.

The chain recombines TRBV11-2 with TRBJ1-2, with TRBD1 matching 11 bases. Trimming at V came to 3 bases and at J to 6 bases, leaving 3 bases not matched to a gene. Germline V gene data show CDR1 as SGHAT and CDR2 as FQNNGV. This CDR3 is 14 amino acids long. CDR3: CASSFRTGGDGYTF. CDR3 nucleotides: TGTGCCAGCAGCTTTAGGACAGGGGGCGATGGCTACACCTTC.

The chain has TRBV5-4 and TRBJ2-7; 12 bases fit TRBD2. Germline loops: CDR1 SGHNT, CDR2 YYREEE (reference sequence). CDR3 length: 17 amino acids. V dropped 0 bases and J dropped 1; count of bases not matched to a gene: 5. CDR3 nucleotides: TGTGCCAGCAGCTTGGCGGGACTAGCGGGCGCTTCCTACGAGCAGTACTTC. Amino acids: CASSLAGLAGASYEQYF. Drawing the rest from reference TRBV5-4 and TRBJ2-7, the complete variable domain is ETGVTQSPTHLIKTRGQQVTLRCSSQSGHNTVSWYQQALGQGPQFIFQYYREEENGRGNFPPRFSGLQFPNYSSELNVNALELDDSALYLCASSLAGLAGASYEQYFGPGTRLTVT.

As DNA, the CDR3 is TGTGCCAGTAGTACCGGGACAGGGACCTATGGCTACACCTTC. The encoded protein is CASSTGTGTYGYTF. The chain joins TRBV19 to TRBJ1-2; TRBD1 aligns across 9 bases. The CDR3 has 14 amino acids. J lost 4 bases, V lost 4 bases, and 4 bases had no gene match. CDR1 is LNHDA, CDR2 SQIVND, per germline (reference sequence).

The chain couples TRBV4-1 to TRBJ2-1; 8 bases agree with TRBD2. CDR3 length: 16 amino acids. Germline CDR1 is MGHRA and CDR2 is YSYEKL. With V trimmed by 4 bases and J by 6 bases, 11 bases remained unmatched. The CDR3: CASSPAASGSRNEQFF. The DNA of the CDR3 is TGCGCCAGCAGCCCCGCTGCCAGCGGGAGTCGCAATGAGCAGTTCTTC.

The rearrangement joins TRBV18 to TRBJ2-5, with a weak D call TRBD1 (5 bases). The CDR3 runs to 16 residues. V was cut by 4 bases and J by 6 bases, with 21 bases left in between. CDR1 KGHSH and CDR2 LQKENI come from the germline V gene. The CDR3 bases are TGTGCCAGCTCACTTCAGGGATCACAAACTCCCCAGACCCAGTACTTC. It specifies CASSLQGSQTPQTQYF.

The chain recombines TRBV28 with TRBJ1-2, with TRBD1 matching over 8 bases. Per germline, CDR1 MDHEN and CDR2 SYDVKM. Trimming removed 5 bases from V and 7 bases from J; junction bases left unmatched: 9. There are 14 residues in the CDR3. In nucleotides, the CDR3 is TGTGCCAGCAGTCTCCGGACAGGGTTCGGTGGCTACACCTTC. This codes for CASSLRTGFGGYTF.

The chain combines TRBV19 with TRBJ1-2, with TRBD1 matching over 8 bases. After removal of 5 bases from V and 5 bases from J, the junction contained 13 bases not matched to a gene. The length of the CDR3 is 16 residues. Germline CDR1 is LNHDA and CDR2 is SQIVND (reference sequence). The CDR3 bases are TGTGCCAGTAGTCCCGGGACAGGACTCCAGGGGTATGGCTACACCTTC. Residues: CASSPGTGLQGYGYTF.

The V and J genes are TRBV7-2 and TRBJ1-5; D is unclear. The V end was cut by 5 bases, the J end by 1 base, with 6 bases between. The CDR3 consists of 13 residues. Germline V lookup: CDR1 SGHTA, CDR2 FQGNSA. Written as DNA, the CDR3 is TGTGCCAGCAGCCCCAGAAGCAATCAGCCCCAGCATTTT. It yields the protein CASSPRSNQPQHF.

The chain links TRBV5-1 to TRBJ2-3; possibly TRBD1 for D (5 bases). Germline V gene lookup returns CDR1 SGHRS and CDR2 YFSETQ. CDR3 length: 14 amino acids. V gave up 5 bases and J gave up 2 bases, with 12 bases separating them. CDR3 in DNA: TGCGCCAGCAGTTACCAGGGCCCCACAGATACGCAGTATTTT. Amino acid sequence: CASSYQGPTDTQYF.

This chain links TRBV5-1 with TRBJ2-7; TRBD2 agrees at 12 bases. The CDR3 loop spans 17 amino acids. Germline assignment: CDR1 SGHRS and CDR2 YFSETQ. V dropped 3 bases and J dropped 7; count of bases not matched to a gene: 14. The CDR3 sequence: CASSSPTSGSRSGEQYF. In nucleotides, the CDR3 is TGCGCCAGCAGCTCTCCGACTAGCGGGAGCAGGTCTGGAGAGCAGTACTTC.

The J gene is TRBJ2-2, the V gene TRBV5-1; 13 bases fit TRBD2. V dropped 0 bases and J dropped 5; count of bases not matched to a gene: 4. CDR3 length equals 17 residues. Germline V gene sequence: CDR1 SGHRS, CDR2 YFSETQ. The CDR3 nucleotides read TGCGCCAGCAGCTTGGGGGGACTAGCGGGACAGACCGGGGAGCTGTTTTTT. This translates into CASSLGGLAGQTGELFF.

This chain connects TRBV7-9 to TRBJ2-3; 7 nucleotides align to TRBD1. The ends lost 0 bases at V and 7 bases at J; junction bases unmatched: 4. The germline CDR1 and CDR2 sequences are SEHNR and FQNEAQ (reference sequence). This CDR3 has 14 amino acids. The CDR3 bases are TGTGCCAGCAGCTTAGCGACAGGGACGAATACGCAGTATTTT. The encoded protein is CASSLATGTNTQYF.

This chain joins TRBV27 and TRBJ1-3; D possibly corresponds to TRBD1 (6 bases). V lost 5 bases and J 2 bases, leaving 16 bases between the germline ends. The CDR3 sequence is 16 residues long. Germline V lookup: CDR1 MNHEY, CDR2 SMNVEV (reference sequence). DNA for the CDR3: TGTGCCAGCAGTCCGAAGACAGGTTCGACTGGAAACACCATATATTTT. Its translation: CASSPKTGSTGNTIYF.

The chain links TRBV7-6 to TRBJ2-1; the match to TRBD2 covers 9 bases. Trimming took 5 bases from V and 6 from J; bases not matched to a gene: 11. The CDR3 contains 16 residues. Germline values: CDR1 SGHVS, CDR2 FNYEAQ. CDR3 protein: CASSRLTSGPSNEQFF. CDR3 DNA: TGTGCCAGCAGCCGGCTGACTAGCGGCCCGTCCAATGAGCAGTTCTTC.

The chain carries TRBV5-4 and TRBJ2-5, with 8 nucleotides matching TRBD2. The J call is uncertain, as TRBJ2-7 better fits the DNA end. The CDR3 spans 16 residues. Germline CDR1 reads SGHNT; CDR2 reads YYREEE (reference sequence). CDR3 region: CASSLAVAGSPYEQYF. CDR3 nucleotides: TGTGCCAGCAGCTTGGCGGTAGCGGGAAGCCCCTACGAGCAGTACTTC.

CDR3 DNA: TGTGCCTGGAGTGTGGGGCGGACGACCAAGAATGAAAAACTGTTTTTT. Its translation: CAWSVGRTTKNEKLFF. V is TRBV30 and J is TRBJ1-4; D is possibly TRBD1 (5 bases). Deletions cut 0 bases from V and 5 bases from J, with 16 bases between. Germline CDR1 reads GTSNPN; CDR2 reads SVGIG (reference sequence). The CDR3 is 16 residues long.

The V and J genes are TRBV6-5 and TRBJ1-5; a possible D gene is TRBD1 (5 bases). From germline, CDR1 is MNHEY and CDR2 SVGAGI. Trimming stripped 6 bases from V and 0 bases from J, with 12 bases between. The CDR3 consists of 15 residues. DNA of the CDR3: TGTGCCAGCAGGGCCCGACAGTATAGCAATCAGCCCCAGCATTTT. It yields the protein CASRARQYSNQPQHF.

The genes are TRBV28 and TRBJ1-1; no firm D call. The CDR3 totals 12 residues. V was cut by 3 bases and J by 2 bases, with 4 bases left in between. Germline lookup yields CDR1 MDHEN and CDR2 SYDVKM. CDR3 loop: CASSFSNTEAFF. CDR3 coding DNA: TGTGCCAGCAGTTTTAGTAACACTGAAGCTTTCTTT.

The chain links TRBV6-1 to TRBJ2-5, with a weak D call TRBD1 (6 bases). CDR3 length: 14 residues. V lost 7 bases and J 1 base, leaving 13 bases between the germline ends. The germline gives CDR1 MNHNS, CDR2 SASEGT. The CDR3 protein is CASTSGQSQETQYF. In nucleotides, the CDR3 is TGTGCCAGCACCTCCGGACAGTCCCAAGAGACCCAGTACTTC.

The rearrangement uses TRBV11-2 and TRBJ1-4, with 9 bases fitting TRBD1. Germline CDR1 reads SGHAT; CDR2 reads FQNNGV. V trimming: 5 bases; J trimming: 8 bases; junction bases outside the gene matches: 6. This CDR3 has 14 amino acids. The CDR3 coding sequence is TGTGCCAGCAGCCTACAGGGGGCAGGGGAAAAACTGTTTTTT. It translates to CASSLQGAGEKLFF.

The J gene is TRBJ2-1, the V gene TRBV30, with 11 bases aligning to TRBD2. J was trimmed by 5 bases and V by 4 bases; bases with no gene match: 7. This CDR3 is 15 amino acids long. Germline-derived CDR1 and CDR2 are GTSNPN and SVGIG (reference sequence). CDR3 residues: CAWNMGLAENNEQFF. CDR3 nucleotide sequence: TGTGCCTGGAATATGGGACTAGCGGAGAACAATGAGCAGTTCTTC.

The chain uses TRBV29-1 and TRBJ1-5, with unresolved D. Trimming took off 6 bases at V and 7 bases at J, with 16 bases between the two ends. The CDR3 consists of 13 residues. Germline CDR1 SQVTM, CDR2 ANQGSEA. CDR3 amino acids: CSVMAGSGQPQHF. CDR3 bases: TGCAGCGTGATGGCGGGTTCGGGGCAGCCCCAGCATTTT.

This sequence joins TRBV27 and TRBJ2-1, with D perhaps TRBD2 (6 bases). The germline gives CDR1 MNHEY, CDR2 SMNVEV (reference sequence). The CDR3 spans 16 residues. V was trimmed by 6 bases and J by 0 bases, leaving 15 bases between them. CDR3 sequence (DNA): TGTGCCAGCAGCTTAGGAGGGTTCAACTCCTACAATGAGCAGTTCTTC. Its protein product is CASSLGGFNSYNEQFF.

The chain recombines TRBV18 with TRBJ2-1, with D unclear. V lost 3 bases to trimming and J lost 0 bases, with 6 bases between them. The CDR3 consists of 14 residues. In germline, CDR1 is KGHSH, CDR2 LQKENI. CDR3 protein: CASSPSSSYNEQFF. DNA of the CDR3: TGTGCCAGCTCACCTAGTAGCTCCTACAATGAGCAGTTCTTC.

In DNA form, the CDR3 reads TGTGCCAGCAGCCTTCAAGCGGGAGGGGCGGATACGCAGTATTTT. It is translated as CASSLQAGGADTQYF. The chain uses TRBV7-9 and TRBJ2-3; 10 positions agree with TRBD2. The CDR3 totals 15 residues. V shed 5 bases and J 6 bases; nucleotides not matched to a gene: 8. Germline CDR1 SEHNR, CDR2 FQNEAQ (reference sequence).

The chain combines TRBV14 with TRBJ2-1, with D possibly matching TRBD2 (6 bases). The CDR3 length is 17 residues. V lost 0 bases and J lost 1, with 13 bases in between. Germline-derived CDR1 and CDR2 are SGHDN and FVKESK. CDR3 DNA: TGTGCCAGCAGCCAAGATCGAGATAGCGGTTCCTACAATGAGCAGTTCTTC. This gives the protein CASSQDRDSGSYNEQFF. Full variable domain (rest looked up from reference TRBV14 and TRBJ2-1): EAGVTQFPSHSVIEKGQTVTLRCDPISGHDNLYWYRRVMGKEIKFLLHFVKESKQDESGMPNNRFLAERTGGTYSTLKVQPAELEDSGVYFCASSQDRDSGSYNEQFFGPGTRLTVL.

V is TRBV27 and J is TRBJ1-1; maybe TRBD1 (6 bases). The length of the CDR3 is 13 residues. V lost 6 bases to trimming and J lost 5 bases, with 13 bases between them. Germline values: CDR1 MNHEY, CDR2 SMNVEV (reference sequence). As DNA, the CDR3 is TGTGCCAGCAGGATACAGGGAAGTACTGAAGCTTTCTTT. Residues: CASRIQGSTEAFF.

The rearrangement links TRBV28 to TRBJ2-3; weak D call: TRBD2 (6 bases). The CDR3 is 12 amino acids. Trimming left V 5 bases short and J 6 bases short, with 9 bases between. Germline V gene lookup returns CDR1 MDHEN and CDR2 SYDVKM. CDR3 residues: CASSVRGDTQYF. CDR3 coding DNA: TGTGCCAGCAGTGTACGGGGGGATACGCAGTATTTT.

The chain employs TRBV2 and TRBJ1-4; TRBD1 might be the D (5 bases). Between the trimmed V and J ends, which lost 1 base and 5 bases, there was a span of 11 bases. CDR3 length: 15 residues. Germline CDR1 is SNHLY and CDR2 is FYNNEI. The CDR3 here is CASSEGQPENEKLFF. The CDR3 region has the DNA TGTGCCAGCAGTGAAGGACAGCCAGAAAATGAAAAACTGTTTTTT.

This chain connects TRBV5-1 to TRBJ2-2; 7 nucleotides agree with TRBD1. The CDR3 sequence is 15 residues long. Germline lookup yields CDR1 SGHRS and CDR2 YFSETQ. J was trimmed by 6 bases and V by 2 bases; bases with no gene match: 7. CDR3 nucleotide sequence: TGCGCCAGCAGCTTAAAACAGGGGTTGGCCGGGGAGCTGTTTTTT. Its translation is CASSLKQGLAGELFF.